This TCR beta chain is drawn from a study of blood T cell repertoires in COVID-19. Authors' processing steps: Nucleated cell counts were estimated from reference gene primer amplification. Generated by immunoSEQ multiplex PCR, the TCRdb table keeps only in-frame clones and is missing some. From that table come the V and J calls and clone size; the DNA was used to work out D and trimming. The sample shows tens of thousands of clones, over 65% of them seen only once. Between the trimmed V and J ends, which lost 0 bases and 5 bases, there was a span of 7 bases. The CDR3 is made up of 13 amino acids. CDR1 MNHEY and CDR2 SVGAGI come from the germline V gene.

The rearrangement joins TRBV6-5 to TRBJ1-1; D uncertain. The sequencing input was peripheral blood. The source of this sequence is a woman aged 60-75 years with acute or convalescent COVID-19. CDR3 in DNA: TGTGCCAGCAGTTACTCGACAAGGACTGAAGCTTTCTTT. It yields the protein CASSYSTRTEAFF.